The clone carrying this T cell receptor (beta chain) appeared once. The trim removed 7 bases at V and 9 bases at J, leaving 6 bases unmatched. The CDR3 has 13 residues. From germline, CDR1 is LNHDA and CDR2 SQIVND (reference sequence). Participants were placed into cohorts based on the clinical history they reported. Cohort 3 recovered donors had two negative PCRs, clearance, or symptom resolution. The data were obtained in a study of blood T cell repertoires in COVID-19. Study as a whole: The samples span acute and convalescent COVID-19 from the United States, Italy and Spain. The analysed material was cDNA or gDNA that came from T cells, B-cell-depleted T cells, or PBMCs.

Assay used: immunoSEQ multiplex PCR; TCRdb lists only in-frame clones, some missing. The sample contains around 280,000 clones, roughly 89% of which appear only once. The TCR originated in a woman aged 40 to 50 who had recovered from COVID-19. Sequencing input: PBMCs or T cells enriched from blood (not recorded which). The rearrangement uses TRBV19 and TRBJ1-6; 7 nucleotides align to TRBD1. The CDR3, as DNA: TGTGCCAGTAAGAGGGACAGCGTTTCACCCCTCCACTTT. It encodes CASKRDSVSPLHF. The entire variable domain, with the rest obtained from reference TRBV19 and TRBJ1-6, is as follows: DGGITQSPKYLFRKEGQNVTLSCEQNLNHDAMYWYRQDPGQGLRLIYYSQIVNDFQKGDIAEGYSVSREKKESFPLTVTSAQKNPTAFYLCASKRDSVSPLHFGNGTRLTVT.